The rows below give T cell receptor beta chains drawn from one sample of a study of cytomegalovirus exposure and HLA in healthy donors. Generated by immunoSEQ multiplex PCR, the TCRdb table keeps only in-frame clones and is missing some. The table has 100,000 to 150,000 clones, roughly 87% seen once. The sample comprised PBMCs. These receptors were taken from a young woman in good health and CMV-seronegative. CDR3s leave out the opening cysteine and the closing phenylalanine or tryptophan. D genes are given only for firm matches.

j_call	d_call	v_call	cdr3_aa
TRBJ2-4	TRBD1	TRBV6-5	ASRIDRGTSNIQY
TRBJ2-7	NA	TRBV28	ASSVIRAGSYEQY
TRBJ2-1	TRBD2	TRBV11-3	ASSSGLAGGNEQF
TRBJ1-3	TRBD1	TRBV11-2	ASSHSGTVNTIY
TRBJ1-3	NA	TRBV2	ASSDRGLRDTIY
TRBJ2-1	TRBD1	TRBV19	ASSQTGGAYNEQF
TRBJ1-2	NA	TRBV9	ASSVGQGLSFPTVPYGYT
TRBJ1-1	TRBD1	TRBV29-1	SVDRGRTEAF
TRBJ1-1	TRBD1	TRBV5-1	ASTTGTLNTEAF
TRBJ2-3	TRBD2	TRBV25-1	ASSALTSGPWGTDTQY
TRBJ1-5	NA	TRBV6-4	LTKIGRTQPQH
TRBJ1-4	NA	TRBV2	ASSRLQGRGEKLF
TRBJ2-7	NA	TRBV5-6	ASSWGGDYEQY
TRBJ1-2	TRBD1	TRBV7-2	ASSLYRQGNYGYT
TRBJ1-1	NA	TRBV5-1	ASSLTGTYTEAF
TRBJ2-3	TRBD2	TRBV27	ASSWGGFTDTQY
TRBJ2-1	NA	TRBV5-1	ASSLAGEQF
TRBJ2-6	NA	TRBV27	ASSLSTVYSGANVLT
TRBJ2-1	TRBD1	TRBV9	ASSLKTGVEQF
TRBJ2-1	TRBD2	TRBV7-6	ASSPLGSGISYNEQF
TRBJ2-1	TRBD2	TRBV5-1	ASSLLAGDHEQF
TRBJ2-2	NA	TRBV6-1	ASNDSPRELF
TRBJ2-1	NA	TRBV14	ASSQDASDSYNEQF
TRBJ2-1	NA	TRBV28	ASCLARDEQF
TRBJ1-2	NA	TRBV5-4	AKEASGGYT
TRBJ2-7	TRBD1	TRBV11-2	ASSPINRDRASYEQY
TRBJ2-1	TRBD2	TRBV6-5	ATSGRGYNEQF
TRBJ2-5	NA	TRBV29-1	SGQTGSSETQY
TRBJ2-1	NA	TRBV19	ASSIRRSHEQF
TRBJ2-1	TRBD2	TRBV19	ASSRGAGRDNEQF
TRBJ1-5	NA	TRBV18	ASSPSNQPQH
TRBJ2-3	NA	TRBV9	ASSVRVGKDTDTQY
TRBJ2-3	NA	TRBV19	ASRSRRGSTDTQY
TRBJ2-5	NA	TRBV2	ASSTSVQETQY
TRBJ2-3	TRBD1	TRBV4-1	ASSQLEGDSRTDTQY
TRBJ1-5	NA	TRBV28	ASIPGGRWSNQPQH
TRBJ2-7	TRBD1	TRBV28	ASTPRQGGEQY
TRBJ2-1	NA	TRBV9	ASSPFGKVGNEQF
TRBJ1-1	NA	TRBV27	ASRIKDRTGTEAF
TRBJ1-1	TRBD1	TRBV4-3	ASSQYLTGETEAF
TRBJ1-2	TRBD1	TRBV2	ASSETGQGLSYGYT